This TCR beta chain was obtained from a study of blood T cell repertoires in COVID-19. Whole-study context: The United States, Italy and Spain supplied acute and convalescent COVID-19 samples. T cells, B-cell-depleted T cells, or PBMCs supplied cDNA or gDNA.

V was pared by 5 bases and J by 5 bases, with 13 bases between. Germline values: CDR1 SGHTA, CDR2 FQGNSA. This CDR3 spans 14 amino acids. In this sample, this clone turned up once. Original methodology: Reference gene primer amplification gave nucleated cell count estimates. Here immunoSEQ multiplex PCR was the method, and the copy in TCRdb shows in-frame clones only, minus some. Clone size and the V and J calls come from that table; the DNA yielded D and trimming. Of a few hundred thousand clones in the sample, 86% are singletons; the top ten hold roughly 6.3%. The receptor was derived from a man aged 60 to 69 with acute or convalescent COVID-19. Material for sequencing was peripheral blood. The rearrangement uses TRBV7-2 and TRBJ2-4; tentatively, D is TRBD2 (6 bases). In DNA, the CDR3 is TGTGCCAGCAGCGCCGGGACTTTGGAAAACATTCAGTACTTC. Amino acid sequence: CASSAGTLENIQYF.